This T cell receptor beta chain was found in a study of Ad26.COV2.S vaccination and SARS-CoV-2 variants. The assay was immunoSEQ multiplex PCR, and TCRdb's table has in-frame clones only and misses some. The table lists fewer than 400,000 clones, 75% to 90% of them singletons. Treatment defined: roughly 18 received Ad26.COV2.S at low or high dose, single or two shots; five or six received placebo; per-sample allocation not given. Collection of the samples took place on day 63 after the first injection of vaccine or placebo. V was trimmed by 2 bases and J by 3 bases, leaving 8 bases between them. The CDR3 runs 14 residues. CDR1 and CDR2 (germline): KGHSH, LQKENI.

The sample here was peripheral blood, taken in a trial of Ad26.COV2.S vaccine versus placebo. The receptor's source is a person between 18 and 65 years old who received the Ad26.COV2.S COVID-19 vaccine or a placebo. This chain uses TRBV18 with TRBJ2-1; D might be TRBD2 (5 bases). The CDR3 coding sequence is TGTGCCAGCTCACCAATCCGGGACTACAATGAGCAGTTCTTC. It is translated as CASSPIRDYNEQFF.